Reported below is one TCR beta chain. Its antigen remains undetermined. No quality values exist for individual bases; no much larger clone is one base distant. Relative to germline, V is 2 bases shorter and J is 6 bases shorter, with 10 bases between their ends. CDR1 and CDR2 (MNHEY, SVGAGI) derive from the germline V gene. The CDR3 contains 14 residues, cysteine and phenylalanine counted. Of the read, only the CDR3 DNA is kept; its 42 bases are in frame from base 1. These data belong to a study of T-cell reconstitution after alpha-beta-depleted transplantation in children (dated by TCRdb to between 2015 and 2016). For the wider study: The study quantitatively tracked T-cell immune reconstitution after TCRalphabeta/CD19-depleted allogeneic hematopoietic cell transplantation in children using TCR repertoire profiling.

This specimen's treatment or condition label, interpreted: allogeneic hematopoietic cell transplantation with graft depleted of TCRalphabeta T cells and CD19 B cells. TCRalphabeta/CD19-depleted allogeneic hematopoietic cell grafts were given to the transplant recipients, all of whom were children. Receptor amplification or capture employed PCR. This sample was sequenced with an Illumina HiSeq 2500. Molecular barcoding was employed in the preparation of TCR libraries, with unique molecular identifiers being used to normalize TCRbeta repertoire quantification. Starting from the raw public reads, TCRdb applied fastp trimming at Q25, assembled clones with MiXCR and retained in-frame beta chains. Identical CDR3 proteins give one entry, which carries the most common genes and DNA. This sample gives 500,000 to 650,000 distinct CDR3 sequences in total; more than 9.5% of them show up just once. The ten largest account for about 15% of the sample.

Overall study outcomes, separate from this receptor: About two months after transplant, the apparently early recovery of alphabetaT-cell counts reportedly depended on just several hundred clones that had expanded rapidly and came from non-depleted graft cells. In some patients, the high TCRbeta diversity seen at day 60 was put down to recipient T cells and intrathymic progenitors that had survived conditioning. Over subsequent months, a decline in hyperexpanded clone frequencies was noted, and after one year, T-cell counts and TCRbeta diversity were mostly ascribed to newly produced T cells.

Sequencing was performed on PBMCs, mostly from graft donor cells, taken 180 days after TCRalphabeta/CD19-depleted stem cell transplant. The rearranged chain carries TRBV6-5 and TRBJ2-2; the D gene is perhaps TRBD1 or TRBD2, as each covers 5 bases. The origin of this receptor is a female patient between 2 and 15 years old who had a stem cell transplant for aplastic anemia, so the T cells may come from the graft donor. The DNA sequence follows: TGTGCCAGCAGTTACCAGGGAGCGGCCGGGGAGCTGTTTTTT. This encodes CASSYQGAAGELFF.